This T cell receptor beta chain was found in a study of shared clonotypes between healthy human individuals. Only CD45RO-negative cells positively selected for CCR7 counted as naive CD8 cells, so terminally differentiated effector memory CD45RA+ cells were excluded. This CDR3 spans 13 amino acids. Germline V lookup: CDR1 SEHNR, CDR2 FQNEAQ (reference sequence). V dropped 4 bases and J dropped 4 bases, with 10 bases sitting between them. Generated by immunoSEQ multiplex PCR, the TCRdb table keeps only in-frame clones and is missing some. Of over 750,000 clones listed, around 96% are singletons. Sequences were obtained from naive CD8+ T cells sorted from blood. The clonotype originates from a man younger than 45 in good health. The V gene is TRBV7-9, the J gene TRBJ1-1; no reliable D call. The CDR3 protein is CASSSPWSTEAFF. The CDR3 nucleotides read TGTGCCAGCAGCTCACCTTGGTCCACTGAAGCTTTCTTT.